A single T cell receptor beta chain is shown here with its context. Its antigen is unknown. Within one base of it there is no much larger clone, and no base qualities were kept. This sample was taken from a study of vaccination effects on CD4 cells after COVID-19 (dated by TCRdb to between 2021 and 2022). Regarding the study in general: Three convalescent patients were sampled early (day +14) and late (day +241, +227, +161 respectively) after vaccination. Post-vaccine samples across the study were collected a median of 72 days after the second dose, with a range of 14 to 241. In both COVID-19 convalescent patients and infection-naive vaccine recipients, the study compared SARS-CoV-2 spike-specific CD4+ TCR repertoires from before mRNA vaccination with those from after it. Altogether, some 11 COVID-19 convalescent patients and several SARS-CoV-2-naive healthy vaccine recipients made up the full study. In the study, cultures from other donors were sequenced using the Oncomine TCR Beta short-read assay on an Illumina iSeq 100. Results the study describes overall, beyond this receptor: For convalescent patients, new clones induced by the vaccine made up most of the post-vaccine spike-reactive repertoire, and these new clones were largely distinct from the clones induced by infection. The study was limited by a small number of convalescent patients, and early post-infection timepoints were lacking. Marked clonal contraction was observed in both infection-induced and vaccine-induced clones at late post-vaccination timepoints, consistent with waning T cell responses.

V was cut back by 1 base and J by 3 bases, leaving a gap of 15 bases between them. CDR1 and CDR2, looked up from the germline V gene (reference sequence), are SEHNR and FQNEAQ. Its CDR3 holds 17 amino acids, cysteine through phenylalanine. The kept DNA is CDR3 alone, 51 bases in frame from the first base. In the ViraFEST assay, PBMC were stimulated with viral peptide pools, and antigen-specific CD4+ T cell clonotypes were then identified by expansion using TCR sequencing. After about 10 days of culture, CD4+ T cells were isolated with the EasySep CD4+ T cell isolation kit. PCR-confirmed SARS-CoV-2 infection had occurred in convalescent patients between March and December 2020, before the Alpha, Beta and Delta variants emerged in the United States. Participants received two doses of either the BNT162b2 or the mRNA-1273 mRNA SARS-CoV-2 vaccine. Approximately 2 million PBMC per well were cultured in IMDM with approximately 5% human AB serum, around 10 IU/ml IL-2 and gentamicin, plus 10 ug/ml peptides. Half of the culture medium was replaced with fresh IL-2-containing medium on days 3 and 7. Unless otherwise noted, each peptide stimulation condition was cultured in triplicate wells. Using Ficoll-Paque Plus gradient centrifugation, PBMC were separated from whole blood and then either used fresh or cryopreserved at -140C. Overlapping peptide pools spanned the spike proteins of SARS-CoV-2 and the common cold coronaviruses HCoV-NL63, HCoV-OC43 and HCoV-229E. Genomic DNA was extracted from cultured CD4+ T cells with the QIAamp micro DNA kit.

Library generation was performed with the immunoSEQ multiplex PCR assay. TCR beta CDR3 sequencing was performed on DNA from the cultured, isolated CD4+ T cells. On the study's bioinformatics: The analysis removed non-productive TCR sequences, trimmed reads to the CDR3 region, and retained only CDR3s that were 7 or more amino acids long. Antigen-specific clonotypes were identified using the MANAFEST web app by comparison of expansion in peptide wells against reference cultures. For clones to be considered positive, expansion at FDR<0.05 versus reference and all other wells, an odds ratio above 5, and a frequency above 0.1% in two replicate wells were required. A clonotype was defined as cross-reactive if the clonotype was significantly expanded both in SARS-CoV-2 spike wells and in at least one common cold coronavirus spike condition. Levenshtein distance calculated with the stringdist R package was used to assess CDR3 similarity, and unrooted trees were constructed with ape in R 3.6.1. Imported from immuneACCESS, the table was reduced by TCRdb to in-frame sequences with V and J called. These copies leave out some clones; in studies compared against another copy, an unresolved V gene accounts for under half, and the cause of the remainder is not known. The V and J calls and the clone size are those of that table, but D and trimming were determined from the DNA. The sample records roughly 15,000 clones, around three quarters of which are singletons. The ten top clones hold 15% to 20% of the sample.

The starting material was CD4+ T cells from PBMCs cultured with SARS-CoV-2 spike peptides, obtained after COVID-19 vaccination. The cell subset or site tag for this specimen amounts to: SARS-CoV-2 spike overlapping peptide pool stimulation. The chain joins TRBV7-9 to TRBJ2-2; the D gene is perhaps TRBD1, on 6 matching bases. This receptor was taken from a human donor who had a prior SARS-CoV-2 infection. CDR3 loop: CASSLVRQARDTGELFF. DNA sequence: TGTGCCAGCAGCTTAGTTAGACAGGCGCGGGACACCGGGGAGCTGTTTTTT.